This is a list of T cell receptor beta chains from one sample in a study of cytomegalovirus exposure and HLA in healthy donors. TCRdb keeps only in-frame clones here, not all; method: immunoSEQ multiplex PCR. The sample lists roughly 70,000 clones, roughly 97% occurring once. The sample comprised PBMCs. The receptors come from a man between 18 and 29 years old in good health and CMV-seronegative. The CDR3 runs from the conserved cysteine through the conserved F or W. D genes are given only for firm matches. Expanded clones are given a class, and other clones once, few, many or no size at all.

j_call clone_size d_call v_call cdr3_aa cdr3_nt
TRBJ2-7 . TRBD1 TRBV19 CASSDPGQGGYEQYF TGTGCCAGTAGTGATCCGGGACAGGGGGGTTACGAGCAGTACTTC
TRBJ1-6 . . TRBV6-5 CASSLSRGINSPLHF TGTGCCAGCAGCCTCTCTCGGGGGATTAATTCACCCCTCCACTTT
TRBJ2-1 . TRBD2 TRBV9 CASSPLASGPGPYNEQFF TGTGCCAGCAGCCCCCTCGCTAGCGGCCCAGGCCCCTACAATGAGCAGTTCTTC
TRBJ2-4 . . TRBV11-2 CASSLSGRLTKNIQYF TGTGCCAGCAGCTTGAGTGGTCGTCTAACCAAAAACATTCAGTACTTC
TRBJ2-5 . TRBD1 TRBV7-9 CASSSSLGQGYRETQYF TGTGCCAGCAGCTCCTCCCTGGGACAGGGGTATAGGGAGACCCAGTACTTC
TRBJ2-1 . TRBD1 TRBV6-1 CASSDPGTGLGQFF TGTGCCAGCAGTGATCCCGGGACAGGCCTAGGTCAGTTCTTC
TRBJ1-1 . . TRBV18 CASSPAGVNTEAFF TGTGCCAGCTCACCCGCGGGGGTAAACACTGAAGCTTTCTTT
TRBJ1-2 . TRBD1 TRBV18 CASSLQQGNSNYGYTF TGTGCCAGCTCACTCCAACAGGGGAATTCTAACTATGGCTACACCTTC
TRBJ2-7 . . TRBV28 CASSRQATYEQYF TGTGCCAGCAGTCGACAGGCGACGTACGAGCAGTACTTC
TRBJ1-1 . . TRBV7-6 CASSLAPGGGNTEAFF TGTGCCAGCAGCTTAGCGCCGGGAGGGGGGAACACTGAAGCTTTCTTT
TRBJ1-2 . . TRBV6-5 CASSYTGERRGYGYTF TGTGCCAGCAGTTACACGGGGGAACGGCGGGGCTATGGCTACACCTTC
TRBJ1-2 . TRBD1 TRBV6-5 CASSAQQGAHYGYTF TGTGCCAGCAGTGCCCAACAGGGGGCCCATTATGGCTACACCTTC
TRBJ2-7 . TRBD1 TRBV10-2 CASRAGQGAYEQYF TGCGCCAGCAGGGCGGGACAGGGGGCGTACGAGCAGTACTTC
TRBJ1-2 . . TRBV5-6 CASSLGGQGYTF TGTGCCAGCAGCTTGGGGGGACAAGGCTACACCTTC
TRBJ2-2 . TRBD1 TRBV4-1 CASSQERTGYTGELFF TGCGCCAGCAGCCAAGAAAGGACAGGATACACCGGGGAGCTGTTTTTT
TRBJ1-2 once TRBD1 TRBV5-4 CASSLVDRAYGYTF TGTGCCAGCAGCTTAGTGGACAGGGCCTATGGCTACACCTTC
TRBJ2-5 . TRBD2 TRBV9 CASSPGNSGRVETQYF TGTGCCAGCAGCCCAGGAAATAGCGGGAGGGTAGAGACCCAGTACTTC
TRBJ2-7 once TRBD2 TRBV6-5 CASHTSGRRYEQYF TGTGCCAGCCATACTAGCGGGAGACGGTACGAGCAGTACTTC
TRBJ1-2 . . TRBV4-1 CASSQDLSQNYGYTF TGCGCCAGCAGCCAAGATCTATCACAGAACTATGGCTACACCTTC
TRBJ2-7 once TRBD1 TRBV9 CASSAGQGNEQYF TGTGCCAGCAGCGCGGGACAGGGTAACGAGCAGTACTTC
TRBJ2-7 . . TRBV6-1 CASRGVLSSYEQYF TGTGCCAGCAGAGGGGTTCTCAGCTCCTACGAGCAGTACTTC
TRBJ1-3 . . TRBV9 CASSANTPQGSGNTIYF TGTGCCAGCAGCGCCAACACACCACAGGGCTCTGGAAACACCATATATTTT
TRBJ2-5 . TRBD2 TRBV28 CASSFRGLAGELQETQYF TGTGCCAGCAGTTTTAGGGGACTAGCGGGAGAGTTACAAGAGACCCAGTACTTC
TRBJ1-5 . TRBD1 TRBV18 CASSPAGGGGNQPQHF TGTGCCAGCTCACCTGCAGGGGGCGGTGGCAATCAGCCCCAGCATTTT
TRBJ2-7 . TRBD1 TRBV6-6 CASKRDRGDSYEQYF TGTGCCAGCAAAAGAGACAGGGGCGACTCCTACGAGCAGTACTTC
TRBJ1-1 . . TRBV19 CASSIIMGQGNTEAFF TGTGCCAGTAGTATTATTATGGGGCAGGGGAACACTGAAGCTTTCTTT
TRBJ1-1 . TRBD1 TRBV6-5 CASGPRDRIAEAFF TGTGCCAGCGGCCCCCGGGACAGGATCGCTGAAGCTTTCTTT
TRBJ2-2 . TRBD1 TRBV10-3 CAIEARTGGTGELFF TGTGCCATCGAGGCGCGGACAGGGGGAACCGGGGAGCTGTTTTTT
TRBJ1-1 . . TRBV7-2 CASSLGRGNTEAFF TGTGCCAGCAGCTTGGGGAGGGGGAACACTGAAGCTTTCTTT
TRBJ1-2 . . TRBV30 CAWSVQHNYGYTF TGTGCCTGGAGTGTACAACATAACTATGGCTACACCTTC
TRBJ2-1 . . TRBV11-1 CASSLAQRNFYNEQFF TGTGCCAGCAGCTTAGCGCAGCGGAATTTCTACAATGAGCAGTTCTTC
TRBJ1-5 . TRBD1 TRBV4-1 CASSQEPTGGSKSQHF TGCGCCAGCAGCCAAGAGCCGACAGGGGGATCGAAGTCCCAGCATTTT
TRBJ2-7 . TRBD1 TRBV4-1 CASSQVRTGGSYEQYF TGCGCCAGCAGCCAAGTTAGGACAGGGGGTTCCTACGAGCAGTACTTC